What follows is one T cell receptor (beta chain) and its context. Its antigen target is currently unknown. Base qualities are not at hand, and no much larger clone is one base apart. Per the germline V gene, MNHEY is the CDR1 and SVGAGI is the CDR2. CDR3 length: 13 amino acids, cysteine to phenylalanine. Left in the record is the CDR3 DNA by itself, 39 bases read in frame from the first base. V is pared back by 6 bases and J by 5 bases, with 13 bases lying between the germline termini. The time point label on this specimen signifies: 12 months on ibrutinib. For TCR beta library preparation, roughly 2.2 micrograms of genomic DNA were isolated from cryopreserved PBMCs. Longitudinal blood samples from CLL patients receiving ibrutinib monotherapy were subjected to high-throughput TCR beta sequencing. The patients were enrolled in a single-center, open-label phase 2 trial of ibrutinib monotherapy. This entry belongs to a study of cytotoxic CD8 clonotypes in ibrutinib-treated CLL listed by TCRdb under 2021. With regard to the full study: The cohort included around 16 treatment-naive and about a dozen relapsed/refractory patients; roughly 17 were IGHV unmutated. Cryopreserved peripheral blood mononuclear cells were obtained before treatment, at response, and at either sustained remission or disease progression. Partial responses were observed in 24 patients and complete responses in 2; after a median follow-up of around 68 months, remission was maintained in 14 patients and progression was observed in 12. An average of 255,043 productive templates and 94,082 productive rearrangements was obtained per sample. Every sample from remission and from progressive disease was obtained while the patients were still on ibrutinib. Samples at response were collected after a median of around twelve months of treatment, with a range of about 6 to 36 months. Longitudinal samples were obtainable from about 30% of the 86 participants in the trial. What the authors observed across the whole study: Public clonotypes were rare and either contracted or stayed stable during treatment, and the rise in clonality at ibrutinib response reflected the expansion of private clonotypes. Clonality increased at ibrutinib response, stayed stable in sustained remission, and fell back toward baseline at progression. Lymph node repertoires were not examined, and the timing of sampling was not matched between patients in sustained remission and those whose disease progressed. At baseline, clonality was higher than in age-matched healthy donors and showed a strong correlation with circulating CD8+ T-cell counts.

A MiSeq instrument was used for deep resolution sequencing, which targeted depths ranging from 1 in 1 million up to 1 in 200,000 T cells, with coverage averaging 10x for each clonotype. The immunoSEQ hsTCRB Kit was used to generate TCR beta libraries. Regarding the original processing steps: The data were analyzed with ImmunoSEQ Analyzer and ImmunoSEQ Data Assistant, and V, D and J gene assignments followed IMGT definitions. Clonality, which ranges from 0 to 1, was calculated by subtracting the normalized Shannon entropy of productive rearrangement frequencies from one. Only overrepresented clonotypes making up at least 0.05% of the repertoire of each patient were included in the public clonotype analysis. Thirteen repertoires from age-matched healthy donors, obtained from immuneACCESS, served as clonality controls. TCRdb retrieved this table from immuneACCESS and kept in-frame rearrangements only. Not all clones are present; in checked studies, unresolved V genes account for under half, and no reason is known for the remainder. D and trimming come from the DNA, and the V and J calls and clone size come from that table. This sample is represented by 130,000 or so clones; 75% to 85% of them were singletons. 13% of the sample belongs to the ten largest clones.

The V and J segments used are TRBV6-5 and TRBJ1-2, with no confidently assigned D gene. The sequence was collected from a human donor with chronic lymphocytic leukemia. Sequencing used PBMCs, obtained after 12 months of ibrutinib treatment. The CDR3 reads as follows: CASRNDLNYGYTF. Read as DNA, the sequence is TGTGCCAGCAGGAACGACCTAAATTATGGCTACACCTTC.